This T cell receptor (beta chain) was retrieved from a study of blood T cells in healthy people across ages. Findings and limits, study-wide: The study found more naive CD4+ cells and higher diversity in long-lived than aged donors.

The use of a sample-barcoded 5' primer and a J-beta primer mix characterized a second PCR of about 7 to 12 cycles. TCRdb itself ran the 5' RACE reads through MiXCR, one entry per CDR3 protein. Here the sample spans more than 1.4 million distinct CDR3 sequences, 35% to 45% being singletons. Germline V gene lookup returns CDR1 SGHKS and CDR2 YYEKEE (reference sequence). The CDR3 loop spans 17 amino acids. In the case of this clonotype: Its specificity is unknown. At one of its ends the junction is not consistent with the germline gene, which may arise from a read error.

The sequence came from a woman aged 18-35 years in good health. The material sequenced was blood. This chain joins TRBV5-5 and TRBJ1-1; weak D call: TRBD1 (6 bases). The chain's CDR3 is CAGSPRTEIIRGTEAFF. The CDR3 DNA reads TGTGCCGGCAGCCCTCGGACAGAAATAATAAGGGGGACTGAAGCTTTCTTT.